This TCR beta chain was sequenced in a study of T cell repertoires in cytomegalovirus infection. Study-wide context: Through public TCR beta signatures, both CMV infection and matching HLA type were indicated.

Using its own MiXCR run on the reads, TCRdb lists one record per CDR3 protein. Of roughly 150,000 distinct CDR3 sequences listed, about 20% were seen once; the top ten hold roughly 9.8%. Study-level results: Clonotypes of TCR beta that were HLA-C-restricted and CMV-specific dominated the ex vivo response. CMV carriers with the relevant HLA were identified by cumulative public TCR beta family frequency.

This clonotype occurred many times. Its target is not known. Germline-derived CDR1 and CDR2 are SGHTA and FQGNSA. The length of the CDR3 is 14 residues. V lost 3 bases, J lost 1 base, and 9 bases lay in between. The sequence was obtained from a human donor in good health (CMV status not recorded). Some clones in this sample may be carry-over from other donors' samples. The sample comprised PBMCs. This chain joins TRBV7-2 and TRBJ1-1; D not certain. The CDR3 DNA reads as TGTGCCAGCAGCTTGAGGAAGAAGAACACTGAAGCTTTCTTT. This codes for CASSLRKKNTEAFF.